This TCR beta chain was retrieved from a study of shared clonotypes between healthy human individuals. Study at large: Used for every donor were three CD4 naive, three CD4 memory, two CD8 naive and one CD8 memory plate. Findings of the study overall: For naive CD4 cells, approximately 5% of clonotypes were shared across a handful of donors. Generally, naive subsets (rather than memory subsets) showed larger estimated richness.

Healthy adults negative for HIV, lacking recent acute infections or vaccinations, served as donors. The repertoire was sequenced with immunoSEQ multiplex PCR; TCRdb's copy has only in-frame clones and lacks some. The table lists around 2.5 million clones, roughly 93% of them singletons. Concerning this clone itself: Its antigen is as yet unknown.

This CDR3 has 17 amino acids. Germline V CDR1 and CDR2: LNHDA, SQIVND (reference sequence). V was shortened by 7 bases and J by 0 bases, with 19 bases between the two germline ends. The receptor was derived from a man aged 18 to 30 in good health. Some clones in this sample may be carry-over from other donors' samples. The specimen was naive CD4+ T cells from PBMCs. Subset defined: CD45RA+ positively selected. The genes are TRBV19 and TRBJ1-5; D uncertain. The CDR3 sequence: CASKENGRWDSNQPQHF. As DNA, the CDR3 is TGTGCCAGTAAAGAAAACGGCAGGTGGGATAGCAATCAGCCCCAGCATTTT.